This TCR beta chain was sequenced during a study of cytomegalovirus exposure and HLA in healthy donors. Study-level findings and limits: Later on, an analysis found that several of the most significant clusters appeared to be linked to common viral pathogens, which included parvovirus B19. A later analysis linked a missense variant in DCLRE1C to the trimming of TCR beta V and J genes. The analysis excluded some indistinguishable V segments, including TRBV6-2 and TRBV6-3.

In the PCR, 60 Vbeta and 13 Jbeta primers were used. Assay used: immunoSEQ multiplex PCR; TCRdb lists only in-frame clones, some missing. The table lists over 55,000 clones, about 89% of them singletons. Notes on this clone: Its specificity is unknown.

CDR3 length: 10 amino acids. Between the trimmed V and J ends, which lost 4 bases and 3 bases, there was a span of 3 bases. The germline CDR1 and CDR2 sequences are DFQATT and SNEGSKA (reference sequence). The sequence came from a man aged 18 to 29 in good health and CMV-seronegative. Sequencing input: PBMCs. The chain employs TRBV20-1 and TRBJ1-1; D unresolved. DNA of the CDR3: TGCAGTGCTATCGACACTGAAGCTTTCTTT. This codes for CSAIDTEAFF.